The 14 T cell receptor beta chains presented below share a single source sample, sequenced in a study of T cells in Graves' hyperthyroidism and ophthalmopathy. Amplification of TCR beta CDR3 regions was performed using RNA transcripts as template. The HTBI primer set drove a first-round RT-PCR of the TCR CDR3. TCRdb ran MiXCR on the multiplex PCR reads and lists one entry per CDR3 protein. The sample has hundreds of thousands of distinct CDR3 sequences, 15% to 19% seen once; the top ten hold about 7.7%. The sequenced sample consisted of blood. These receptor sequences come from a woman under 30 with Graves' hyperthyroidism.

This clonotype was counted many times. This chain links TRBV6-2 or TRBV6-3 with TRBJ2-7, with 9 nucleotides matching TRBD2. The V segment lost 8 bases and the J segment 5 bases; nucleotides outside the gene matches: 4. The CDR3 totals 12 residues. CDR1 and CDR2 from the germline V gene are MNHEY and SVGEGT. CDR3 loop: CASPLAGNEQYF. The CDR3 DNA sequence: TGTGCCAGCCCTCTAGCGGGGAACGAGCAGTACTTC.

This clonotype was seen at least ten times. J is TRBJ2-1 and V is TRBV2, with D perhaps assigned TRBD1 or TRBD2 (5 bases each). CDR3 size: 14 residues. CDR1 is SNHLY, CDR2 FYNNEI, per germline. V lost 5 bases, J lost 9 bases, and 17 bases lay in between. The CDR3 spells CASSRDLPRGEQFF. The CDR3 region has the DNA TGTGCCAGCAGTAGGGACCTACCGAGGGGTGAGCAGTTCTTC.

The rearrangement uses TRBV11-1 and TRBJ2-3, with D maybe TRBD1 (5 bases). The V gene lost 5 bases and the J gene lost 7 bases, with 19 bases spanning the gap. This CDR3 has 15 residues. Germline V lookup: CDR1 SGHAT, CDR2 FQDESV (reference sequence). CDR3 nucleotides: TGTGCCAGCAGCCCACAGGCGCCCTTCGGAAATACGCAGTATTTT. Translating it yields CASSPQAPFGNTQYF.

In its sample, this clonotype was seen many times. The chain employs TRBV7-9 and TRBJ1-1, with no clear D. CDR1 is SEHNR, CDR2 FQNEAQ, per germline (reference sequence). The V end lost 7 bases, the J end lost 1 base, and 13 bases lay between the germline ends. This CDR3 comprises 14 residues. CDR3 amino acids: CASTLDGENTEAFF. In DNA form, the CDR3 reads TGTGCCAGCACCCTGGACGGAGAGAACACTGAAGCTTTCTTT.

This clonotype occurred many times. The chain recombines TRBV2 with TRBJ1-2, with TRBD1 as a possible D gene (6 bases). The CDR3 has 16 amino acids. The V end was cut by 0 bases, the J end by 5 bases, with 16 bases between. From germline, CDR1 is SNHLY and CDR2 FYNNEI. The CDR3 is CASSEAGTRVAYGYTF. The CDR3 DNA reads TGTGCCAGCAGTGAAGCCGGGACACGGGTAGCATATGGCTACACCTTC.

The V and J genes are TRBV11-2 and TRBJ2-1, with D uncertain. The CDR3 contains 15 residues. Germline lookup yields CDR1 SGHAT and CDR2 FQNNGV. The V end was cut by 4 bases, the J end by 4 bases, with 14 bases between. The CDR3, as DNA: TGTGCCAGCAGCTCCGATGCAGGAGCATACAATGAGCAGTTCTTC. Protein: CASSSDAGAYNEQFF.

The chain joins TRBV7-3 to TRBJ2-1; perhaps TRBD2 as D (7 bases). The CDR3 extends over 15 amino acids. Germline CDR1 reads SGHTA; CDR2 reads FQGTGA. The V end lost 5 bases, the J end lost 4 bases, and 15 bases lay between the germline ends. The CDR3 sequence is CASSQGGDLYNEQFF. The CDR3 region has the DNA TGTGCCAGCAGCCAAGGGGGGGACCTATACAATGAGCAGTTCTTC.

The V call is TRBV2, the J call TRBJ2-5; 11 bases align to TRBD2. The CDR3 runs to 15 residues. V shed 6 bases, J shed 14 bases, and the junction held 17 bases outside the gene matches. Germline V lookup: CDR1 SNHLY, CDR2 FYNNEI. This CDR3 is CASRARLAGGPLEYF. For the CDR3, the DNA is TGTGCCAGCAGGGCCAGGTTAGCGGGGGGGCCTCTAGAATACTTC.

This clonotype has ten or more counts. J is TRBJ2-5 and V is TRBV14; D remains unclear. The CDR3 runs 14 residues. In germline, CDR1 is SGHDN, CDR2 FVKESK. V gave up 2 bases and J gave up 2 bases, with 9 bases separating them. Here the CDR3 DNA reads TGTGCCAGCAGCCAATTGAAGACTCAAGAGACCCAGTACTTC. It codes for CASSQLKTQETQYF.

The rearrangement uses TRBV5-1 and TRBJ2-7, with D possibly matching TRBD1 (6 bases). V lost 3 bases to trimming and J lost 1 base, with 14 bases between them. Germline V gene sequence: CDR1 SGHRS, CDR2 YFSETQ. The length of the CDR3 is 15 residues. The CDR3 is CASSSTRGRSYEQYF. CDR3 in DNA: TGCGCCAGCAGCTCCACTAGGGGGAGATCCTACGAGCAGTACTTC.

This rearrangement joins TRBV6-5 to TRBJ2-1; the D is unclear. Germline V gene lookup returns CDR1 MNHEY and CDR2 SVGAGI. Trimming stripped 2 bases from V and 7 bases from J, with 12 bases between. The CDR3 has 14 residues. CDR3 sequence: CASSYGIVVNEQFF. The DNA for the CDR3 is TGTGCCAGCAGTTACGGGATAGTGGTTAATGAGCAGTTCTTC.

The sample holds a few counts of this clonotype. The gene calls are TRBV6-1 and TRBJ2-1; TRBD2 matches at 9 bases. The CDR3 spans 17 residues. The V segment lost 6 bases and the J segment 5 bases; nucleotides outside the gene matches: 14. Per germline, CDR1 MNHNS and CDR2 SASEGT. CDR3 coding DNA: TGTGCCAGCAGAGTCGATGGCTGGACTAGCGCCAACAATGAGCAGTTCTTC. This codes for CASRVDGWTSANNEQFF.

This clonotype was counted many times. The chain employs TRBV29-1 and TRBJ1-1; D not certain. Trimming stripped 3 bases from V and 8 bases from J, with 7 bases between. This CDR3 is built from 10 residues. Germline V CDR1 and CDR2: SQVTM, ANQGSEA. This CDR3 is CSVDGVEAFF. DNA for the CDR3: TGCAGCGTTGATGGGGTAGAAGCTTTCTTT.

This clonotype has more than one count but fewer than ten. This chain joins TRBV19 and TRBJ2-1; 7 nucleotides agree with TRBD1. This CDR3 has 16 residues. V was clipped by 1 base and J by 0 bases; unmatched bases: 3. Germline V CDR1 and CDR2: LNHDA, SQIVND (reference sequence). CDR3 DNA sequence: TGTGCCAGTAGTATAGGCGCAGGGGGCTCCTACAATGAGCAGTTCTTC. Protein product: CASSIGAGGSYNEQFF.